The 22 T cell receptor beta chains below all came from one sample that was sequenced in a study of shared T cell receptors in the human thymus. Clones were sequenced by immunoSEQ multiplex PCR, and TCRdb holds only the in-frame ones, with some missing. The sample carries approximately 660,000 clones, roughly 90% recorded once. The same sample was also studied in work on human thymus T cells.

The sample was thymocytes. The source of these receptors is a boy under two years old with a congenital heart defect.

V usage is TRBV19 and J usage is TRBJ2-5; 10 nucleotides match TRBD2. Germline V gene data show CDR1 as LNHDA and CDR2 as SQIVND (reference sequence). The CDR3 runs to 14 residues. V lost 5 bases, J lost 5 bases, and 5 bases stayed unmatched. CDR3 sequence (DNA): TGTGCCAGTAGTCTCTCTAGCGGGAGTGAGACCCAGTACTTC. Protein sequence: CASSLSSGSETQYF.

This rearrangement joins TRBV6-5 to TRBJ2-7; D not resolved. Germline lookup yields CDR1 MNHEY and CDR2 SVGAGI. The CDR3 consists of 15 residues. Between the trimmed V and J ends, which lost 3 bases and 3 bases, there was a span of 15 bases. The CDR3 protein is CASSYPRSPYYEQYF. The CDR3 bases are TGTGCCAGCAGTTATCCGCGGTCGCCTTACTACGAGCAGTACTTC.

This chain connects TRBV4-1 to TRBJ1-5; no clear D gene. CDR3 length: 15 residues. Trimming pared 5 bases from V and 5 bases from J, leaving 16 bases between. Per the germline V gene, CDR1 is MGHRA and CDR2 is YSYEKL. CDR3 residues: CASSDAGILHQPQHF. DNA of the CDR3: TGCGCCAGCAGCGACGCGGGGATCCTCCATCAGCCCCAGCATTTT.

V and J are TRBV6-5 and TRBJ1-1; possibly TRBD1 for D (6 bases). Germline assignment: CDR1 MNHEY and CDR2 SVGAGI. The CDR3 runs 13 residues. V lost 7 bases and J 10 bases, leaving 19 bases between the germline ends. The CDR3 spells CASTPEGDLRAFF. CDR3 sequence (DNA): TGTGCCAGCACACCCGAGGGGGATTTGAGAGCTTTCTTT.

The rearrangement uses TRBV15 and TRBJ1-5; 12 bases are shared with TRBD1. The CDR3 has 20 residues. With 3 bases clipped from V and 0 bases from J, the junction kept 12 bases outside the gene matches. Looked up from germline, CDR1 is LNHNV and CDR2 is YYDKDF (reference sequence). The CDR3 reads CATSSDHPGQGANSNQPQHF. CDR3 bases: TGTGCCACCAGCAGTGATCATCCGGGACAGGGGGCCAATAGCAATCAGCCCCAGCATTTT.

V and J are TRBV7-2 and TRBJ2-3, with unresolved D. The CDR3 totals 18 residues. V lost 5 bases, J lost 2 bases, and 23 bases lay in between. Per the germline V gene, CDR1 is SGHTA and CDR2 is FQGNSA. Written as DNA, the CDR3 is TGTGCCAGCAGCCCCGGTAGTCGTGAGCGTCACACCACAGATACGCAGTATTTT. Protein: CASSPGSRERHTTDTQYF.

The V call is TRBV6-1, the J call TRBJ1-5; D unclear. V lost 6 bases and J 1 base, leaving 7 bases between the germline ends. Looked up from germline, CDR1 is MNHNS and CDR2 is SASEGT. The CDR3 is made up of 13 amino acids. The CDR3: CASRRLSNQPQHF. The CDR3 DNA follows: TGTGCCAGCAGGCGACTGAGCAATCAGCCCCAGCATTTT.

This clone was counted once. The CDR3: CASRVSAPISYEQYF. CDR3 sequence (DNA): TGTGCCAGCAGGGTTTCAGCGCCGATTTCCTACGAGCAGTACTTC. This rearrangement joins TRBV11-2 to TRBJ2-7; no reliable D call. The V gene lost 6 bases and the J gene lost 1 base, with 16 bases spanning the gap. The CDR3 has 15 amino acids. Looked up from germline, CDR1 is SGHAT and CDR2 is FQNNGV.

This chain uses TRBV6-1 with TRBJ1-3, with D possibly TRBD1 on 6 matching bases. V was shortened by 4 bases and J by 9 bases, with 10 bases between the two germline ends. The CDR3 is 12 amino acids. CDR1 and CDR2 from the germline V gene are MNHNS and SASEGT. CDR3 DNA sequence: TGTGCCAGCAGTGGAATACAGGGCACCATATATTTT. This codes for CASSGIQGTIYF.

V and J are TRBV5-1 and TRBJ2-3; 7 nucleotides line up with TRBD1. The trim removed 5 bases at V and 2 bases at J, leaving 14 bases unmatched. Germline V gene lookup returns CDR1 SGHRS and CDR2 YFSETQ. This CDR3 contains 17 residues. The CDR3 loop reads CASRGSAGTAPTDTQYF. Here the CDR3 DNA reads TGCGCCAGCAGGGGGTCGGCCGGGACAGCGCCCACAGATACGCAGTATTTT.

This clone turned up a few times. The V and J genes are TRBV7-9 and TRBJ2-4, with TRBD2 identical over 10 bases. The junction had 4 bases not matched to a gene; V was cut back by 1 base and J by 4 bases. The CDR3 runs to 16 residues. CDR1 and CDR2 from the germline V gene are SEHNR and FQNEAQ (reference sequence). CDR3 sequence (DNA): TGTGCCAGCAGCTTAGGGATTAGCGGGAGGAAAAACATTCAGTACTTC. Its protein is CASSLGISGRKNIQYF.

The V call is TRBV28, the J call TRBJ2-2, with TRBD2 as a possible D gene (6 bases). The CDR3 is made up of 14 amino acids. Germline V lookup: CDR1 MDHEN, CDR2 SYDVKM. V dropped 5 bases and J dropped 4 bases, with 11 bases sitting between them. The CDR3 region is CASSLTSSTGELFF. The CDR3 region has the DNA TGTGCCAGCAGTCTAACTAGCTCCACCGGGGAGCTGTTTTTT.

V gene TRBV14 combines with J gene TRBJ2-7, with 8 bases identical to TRBD2. There are 17 residues in the CDR3. Per germline, CDR1 SGHDN and CDR2 FVKESK. V lost 3 bases to trimming and J lost 4 bases; unmatched junction nucleotides: 14. In nucleotides, the CDR3 is TGTGCCAGCAGCCATCAGCGCGTCCTAAGCGGGAGATACGAGCAGTACTTC. Its translation: CASSHQRVLSGRYEQYF. Supplemented by reference TRBV14 and TRBJ2-7, the full variable domain reads EAGVTQFPSHSVIEKGQTVTLRCDPISGHDNLYWYRRVMGKEIKFLLHFVKESKQDESGMPNNRFLAERTGGTYSTLKVQPAELEDSGVYFCASSHQRVLSGRYEQYFGPGTRLTVT.

This chain uses TRBV6-5 with TRBJ2-1; 9 bases line up with TRBD1. V dropped 6 bases and J dropped 8; count of bases not matched to a gene: 8. Germline V gene data show CDR1 as MNHEY and CDR2 as SVGAGI. There are 14 residues in the CDR3. The CDR3 nucleotides read TGTGCCAGCAGCCGCGGGACAGGGAGGTATGAGCAGTTCTTC. It yields the protein CASSRGTGRYEQFF.

The rearrangement uses TRBV4-3 and TRBJ2-7, with D perhaps matching TRBD1 (6 bases). Germline lookup yields CDR1 LGHNA and CDR2 YSLEER. The CDR3 is 17 residues long. The V end lost 1 base, the J end lost 2 bases, and 18 bases lay between the germline ends. This CDR3 is CASSQGPIWTEAYEQYF. Here the CDR3 DNA reads TGCGCCAGCAGCCAAGGCCCCATTTGGACAGAGGCCTACGAGCAGTACTTC.

This clone was detected only once. One end of the junction varies from germline; a read error may be responsible. The chain joins TRBV20-1 to TRBJ2-7, with 8 bases aligning to TRBD2. In germline, CDR1 is DFQATT, CDR2 SNEGSKA (reference sequence). This CDR3 spans 10 amino acids. CDR3 nucleotides: TGCAGTGCCAGGGGTCGGGAGGGCCCATTC. Its protein is CSARGREGPF.

The chain joins TRBV13 to TRBJ1-1; D is possibly TRBD1 (5 bases). V was cut by 5 bases and J by 2 bases, with 18 bases left in between. This CDR3 is built from 16 residues. Germline CDR1 reads PRHDT; CDR2 reads FYEKMQ (reference sequence). CDR3 residues: CASSLWGGEVNTEAFF. Written as DNA, the CDR3 is TGTGCCAGCAGCCTATGGGGAGGGGAGGTAAACACTGAAGCTTTCTTT.

J is TRBJ1-4 and V is TRBV29-1; D is unresolved. Trimming cost V 6 bases and J 4 bases, with 6 bases left between them. The germline V gene has CDR1 SQVTM and CDR2 ANQGSEA. The CDR3 contains 11 residues. CDR3 nucleotides: TGCAGCGTATCTGTTAATGAAAAACTGTTTTTT. Its protein is CSVSVNEKLFF.

This chain connects TRBV18 to TRBJ2-2, with 10 bases fitting TRBD2. The germline V gene has CDR1 KGHSH and CDR2 LQKENI. V was pared by 0 bases and J by 8 bases, with 12 bases of the junction left unmatched. The CDR3 has 18 residues. This CDR3 reads CASSPPEQKREGPGELFF. Written as DNA, the CDR3 is TGTGCCAGCTCACCACCGGAACAGAAGCGGGAGGGCCCTGGGGAGCTGTTTTTT.

The rearrangement uses TRBV7-2 and TRBJ1-2, with TRBD1 identical over 9 bases. The J segment lost 4 bases and the V segment lost 2 bases, leaving 5 bases of the junction unmatched. In germline, CDR1 is SGHTA, CDR2 FQGNSA. The CDR3 has 15 residues. CDR3 loop: CASSLSRTGAYGYTF. The DNA for the CDR3 is TGTGCCAGCAGCTTAAGCCGGACAGGGGCCTATGGCTACACCTTC.

As for this clone: This specimen includes other DNA sequences encoding the same CDR3. V gene TRBV9 combines with J gene TRBJ2-7; 12 positions match TRBD2. CDR3 length: 15 amino acids. J was trimmed by 3 bases and V by 0 bases; bases with no gene match: 1. Germline V lookup: CDR1 SGDLS, CDR2 YYNGEE. The CDR3 sequence: CASSVGTSGNYEQYF. In DNA, the CDR3 is TGTGCCAGCAGCGTAGGGACTAGCGGGAACTACGAGCAGTACTTC. Looking up the rest from reference TRBV9 and TRBJ2-7 gives the full variable domain: DSGVTQTPKHLITATGQRVTLRCSPRSGDLSVYWYQQSLDQGLQFLIQYYNGEERAKGNILERFSAQQFPDLHSELNLSSLELGDSALYFCASSVGTSGNYEQYFGPGTRLTVT.

This chain connects TRBV28 to TRBJ2-7, with 11 bases that match TRBD2. This CDR3 has 18 amino acids. Per the germline V gene, CDR1 is MDHEN and CDR2 is SYDVKM. V gave up 5 bases and J gave up 3 bases; unmatched junction bases: 15. CDR3 coding DNA: TGTGCCAGCAGTAAACCCCTCCTCCAACTAGCGGGGGTCTACGAGCAGTACTTC. Amino acids: CASSKPLLQLAGVYEQYF.